The clone carrying this T cell receptor (beta chain) was recorded many times. The antigen is undetermined. The size of this beta chain means little, since it is a stray read in a library made for alpha chains. The entry originates in a study of spatial heterogeneity in lung cancer. The CDR3 spans 14 residues. The ends lost 7 bases at V and 2 bases at J; junction bases unmatched: 5. MiXCR, applied by TCRdb to the 5' RACE reads, yields one record per CDR3 protein. The sample lists roughly 11,000 distinct CDR3 sequences, 3% to 4% occurring once. General study points: Ubiquitous expanded tumor TCRs were seen in blood more at resection than at follow-up.

Time point here: sample taken at primary tumor resection. Sequencing was performed on whole RNA extracted from tumor and nontumor lung tissue, or from frozen PBMC, and the material was left unsorted. The genes are TRBV12-3 or TRBV12-4 and TRBJ2-7; 10 bases are shared with TRBD1. The material sequenced was PBMCs, taken at surgery. The source is a female donor with early-stage non-small cell lung cancer. This CDR3 reads CASTRTGGTYEQYF. CDR3 DNA: TGTGCCAGCACCCGGACAGGGGGAACCTACGAGCAGTACTTC.